A selection of T cell receptor beta chains follows, all from one sample in a study of read filtering for tumor transcriptome and immune sequencing. TCRdb analysed the reads with MiXCR anew, one entry per CDR3 protein. The data contain around 14,000 distinct CDR3 sequences, around 21% of them singletons. Material: a population of CD138-negative cells sorted from bone marrow. These receptors all come from a donor at least 40 years old with multiple myeloma. Each CDR3 is given with its conserved first and last residue. The D gene is left open where the match is weak. Clone size is shown for a subset of rows, as once, few, many or a class of expanded clone.

clone_size,d_call,v_call,cdr3_length,j_call,cdr3_aa,cdr3_nt
many,-,TRBV4-2,13,TRBJ1-1,CASSQATYPEAFF,TGTGCCAGCAGCCAAGCTACGTACCCTGAAGCTTTCTTT
few,-,TRBV7-2,14,TRBJ2-5,CASTSSYRDETQYF,TGTGCCAGCACCTCATCGTACAGGGATGAGACCCAGTACTTC
-,-,TRBV19,13,TRBJ2-3,CASSPTFSATQYF,TGTGCCAGTAGTCCGACTTTCTCAGCAACGCAGTATTTT
many,TRBD2,TRBV20-1,15,TRBJ2-1,CSARGPGLADKEQFF,TGCAGTGCTAGGGGACCGGGACTAGCTGACAAGGAGCAGTTCTTC
few,TRBD2,TRBV6-5,17,TRBJ2-2,CASSYSSERGRNGELFF,TGTGCCAGCAGTTACTCGTCCGAGCGGGGTCGGAACGGGGAGCTGTTTTTT
many,-,TRBV19,11,TRBJ1-1,CASSTMGEAFF,TGTGCCAGTAGTACAATGGGTGAAGCTTTCTTT
many,-,TRBV27,13,TRBJ2-3,CASRNGVADTQYF,TGTGCCAGCAGAAACGGGGTAGCAGATACGCAGTATTTT
few,-,TRBV27,15,TRBJ2-3,CASSLASRPTDTQYF,TGTGCCAGCAGTTTAGCGTCGAGACCCACAGATACGCAGTATTTT
-,-,TRBV10-1,11,TRBJ1-5,CASRLDQPQHF,TGCGCCAGTAGATTAGATCAGCCCCAGCATTTT
few,-,TRBV6-1,13,TRBJ1-2,CASSVQENYGYTF,TGTGCCAGCAGTGTACAGGAGAACTATGGCTACACCTTC
many,-,TRBV10-2,13,TRBJ1-5,CASRAWSNQPQHF,TGCGCCAGCAGAGCCTGGAGCAATCAGCCCCAGCATTTT
many,TRBD1,TRBV29-1,13,TRBJ1-2,CSVRDSRANGYTF,TGCAGCGTTCGGGACAGCCGAGCTAATGGCTACACCTTC
many,-,TRBV11-3,14,TRBJ2-1,CASTNTGPYYEQFF,TGTGCCAGCACCAATACGGGGCCATACTATGAGCAGTTCTTC
few,TRBD2,TRBV4-2,14,TRBJ2-3,CASSPGGFTDTQYF,TGTGCCAGCAGCCCGGGGGGTTTCACAGATACGCAGTATTTT
-,TRBD1,TRBV4-2,14,TRBJ1-5,CASSQKTGQQPQHF,TGTGCCAGCAGCCAAAAGACAGGGCAACAGCCCCAGCATTTT
many,-,TRBV11-3,16,TRBJ2-1,CASGSVGGLRGNEQFF,TGTGCCAGCGGCTCTGTGGGGGGCCTGAGGGGCAATGAGCAGTTCTTC
few,-,TRBV7-9,14,TRBJ1-1,CASSLAMKRTEAFF,TGTGCCAGCAGCTTAGCGATGAAGCGGACTGAAGCTTTCTTT
few,-,TRBV29-1,14,TRBJ1-1,CSVKATSLNTEAFF,TGCAGCGTTAAAGCTACCAGTCTGAACACTGAAGCTTTCTTT
few,TRBD2,TRBV29-1,14,TRBJ2-3,CSANHGTSGGAQYF,TGCAGCGCGAACCACGGGACTAGCGGGGGGGCGCAGTATTTT
-,TRBD2,TRBV20-1,16,TRBJ2-5,CSAPSLGREGRETQYF,TGCAGTGCTCCCTCGCTGGGGCGGGAGGGCCGGGAGACCCAGTACTTC
few,-,TRBV6-5,12,TRBJ2-3,CASSPSSDTQYF,TGTGCCAGCAGTCCCAGTTCAGATACGCAGTATTTT
few,-,TRBV2,12,TRBJ2-5,CASNTVGETQYF,TGTGCCAGCAACACGGTTGGGGAGACCCAGTACTTC
many,-,TRBV6-5,16,TRBJ1-1,CASSRLGAGGGTEAFF,TGTGCCAGCAGTCGACTCGGTGCGGGTGGGGGCACTGAAGCTTTCTTT
many,TRBD2,TRBV7-2,16,TRBJ2-6,CASSSLAGAGANVLTF,TGTGCCAGCAGCTCTTTAGCGGGGGCTGGGGCCAACGTCCTGACTTTC
many,-,TRBV10-2,14,TRBJ1-5,CASSDGQSNQPQHF,TGCGCCAGCAGTGACGGACAGTCCAATCAGCCCCAGCATTTT
-,-,TRBV11-2,13,TRBJ2-5,CASSSTFPETQYF,TGTGCCAGCAGCTCTACCTTCCCCGAGACCCAGTACTTC
many,TRBD1,TRBV5-4,14,TRBJ2-5,CASTNDRGEETQYF,TGTGCCAGCACCAATGACAGGGGTGAAGAGACCCAGTACTTC
many,-,TRBV20-1,13,TRBJ2-2,CSARDKAAGELFF,TGCAGTGCTAGAGATAAGGCGGCCGGGGAGCTGTTTTTT
-,TRBD1,TRBV12-3/TRBV12-4,12,TRBJ2-5,CASSGTVKTQYF,TGTGCCAGCAGTGGGACAGTGAAGACCCAGTACTTC
-,-,TRBV11-3,14,TRBJ2-1,CASSLEGVYNEQFF,TGTGCCAGCAGCTTAGAAGGTGTGTACAATGAGCAGTTCTTC
-,-,TRBV13,13,TRBJ2-3,CASRGGLTDTQYF,TGTGCCAGCAGGGGCGGACTCACAGATACGCAGTATTTT
-,-,TRBV12-3/TRBV12-4,15,TRBJ1-5,CASSFGGSGDQPQHF,TGTGCCAGCAGTTTTGGGGGTTCAGGGGATCAGCCCCAGCATTTT
many,TRBD2,TRBV20-1,16,TRBJ2-1,CSARVLAGGSYNEQFF,TGCAGTGCTAGAGTTCTAGCGGGCGGCTCCTACAATGAGCAGTTCTTC
-,-,TRBV4-2,16,TRBJ2-3,CASSHETGENADTQYF,TGTGCCAGCAGCCATGAGACGGGGGAAAACGCAGATACGCAGTATTTT